Included here is one TCR beta chain sequence, with context. Its specificity is not known. At one boundary the junction diverges from the germline segment, which might be a read error. The entry originates in a study of blood T cells in healthy people across ages. Study-level findings and limits: The study found TCR beta diversity correlated strongly with naive T cell percentage.

The CDR3 covers 18 residues. The germline V gene encodes CDR1 SGHRS and CDR2 YFSETQ. It was with a sample-barcoded 5' primer and a J-beta primer mix that a second PCR of roughly 7 to 12 cycles was run. Carrying 12 random nucleotides, a template-switch adaptor labeled each individual cDNA molecule. TCRdb re-analysed the 5' RACE reads in MiXCR, keeping a single row per CDR3 protein. The table lists about 730,000 distinct CDR3 sequences, roughly 43% of them singletons. The specimen sequenced was blood. The chain joins TRBV5-1 to TRBJ2-3; 9 bases line up with TRBD2. The source of this sequence is a woman aged 55-75 years in good health. The CDR3 is CASSSVIAGATSTDAQYF. The CDR3 region has the DNA TGCGCCAGCAGCTCCGTCATAGCGGGGGCGACTAGCACAGATGCGCAGTATTTT.